Presented here are 23 T cell receptor beta chains from one specimen sequenced in a study of T cell responses to AZD1222 COVID-19 vaccine. TCRdb's copy holds only in-frame clones and misses some; the assay was immunoSEQ multiplex PCR. The data show 70,000 or so clones, approximately 88% seen once. The material was peripheral blood, obtained on day 0 of AZD1222 vaccination. The receptor source for this set is an adult in good health.

By share, this clone counts as medium-sized (0.01 to 0.1%). The V and J genes are TRBV12-3 or TRBV12-4 and TRBJ2-7, with D possibly matching TRBD2 (6 bases). V dropped 6 bases and J dropped 4 bases, with 10 bases sitting between them. The CDR3 contains 12 residues. The CDR3 nucleotides are TGTGCCAGCAGCCAGGGACTGTACGAGCAGTACTTC. Amino acid sequence: CASSQGLYEQYF.

V usage is TRBV5-1 and J usage is TRBJ2-5; D possibly corresponds to TRBD2 (7 bases). Trimming took off 2 bases at V and 2 bases at J, with 16 bases between the two ends. Germline loops: CDR1 SGHRS, CDR2 YFSETQ. CDR3 length: 16 amino acids. CDR3: CASSFRYREGQETQYF. CDR3 nucleotide sequence: TGCGCCAGCAGCTTCCGTTACAGGGAGGGACAAGAGACCCAGTACTTC. Full variable domain (missing parts from reference TRBV5-1 and TRBJ2-5): KAGVTQTPRYLIKTRGQQVTLSCSPISGHRSVSWYQQTPGQGLQFLFEYFSETQRNKGNFPGRFSGRQFSNSRSEMNVSTLELGDSALYLCASSFRYREGQETQYFGPGTRLLVL.

The chain has TRBV29-1 and TRBJ1-2; D gene uncertain. V gave up 0 bases and J gave up 0 bases, with 11 bases separating them. The CDR3 is made up of 15 amino acids. Germline CDR1 is SQVTM and CDR2 is ANQGSEA. CDR3 in amino acids: CSVEDPGGTNYGYTF. Written as DNA, the CDR3 is TGCAGCGTTGAAGATCCAGGTGGTACTAACTATGGCTACACCTTC.

The chain joins TRBV19 to TRBJ2-3, with 7 bases that match TRBD2. CDR1 LNHDA and CDR2 SQIVND come from the germline V gene (reference sequence). After removal of 6 bases from V and 2 bases from J, the junction contained 11 bases not matched to a gene. This CDR3 is built from 16 residues. Written as DNA, the CDR3 is TGTGCCAGTAGACTGTCCCGGGACTACCACACAGATACGCAGTATTTT. This encodes CASRLSRDYHTDTQYF. The whole variable domain, filled in from reference TRBV19 and TRBJ2-3, reads DGGITQSPKYLFRKEGQNVTLSCEQNLNHDAMYWYRQDPGQGLRLIYYSQIVNDFQKGDIAEGYSVSREKKESFPLTVTSAQKNPTAFYLCASRLSRDYHTDTQYFGPGTRLTVL.

This chain links TRBV27 with TRBJ2-7, with 8 positions matching TRBD1. J was trimmed by 2 bases and V by 6 bases; bases with no gene match: 0. The CDR3 runs to 12 residues. CDR1 and CDR2 (germline): MNHEY, SMNVEV (reference sequence). CDR3 loop: CASRTGAYEQYF. CDR3 nucleotides: TGTGCCAGCAGGACAGGGGCCTACGAGCAGTACTTC.

The rearrangement uses TRBV19 and TRBJ2-1, with TRBD2 identical over 14 bases. J lost 8 bases, V lost 2 bases, and 5 bases had no gene match. The CDR3 totals 16 residues. Per the germline V gene, CDR1 is LNHDA and CDR2 is SQIVND (reference sequence). The CDR3, as DNA: TGTGCCAGTAGTATACTGGGACTAGCGGGAGTCGATGAGCAGTTCTTC. It is translated as CASSILGLAGVDEQFF.

This rearrangement joins TRBV30 to TRBJ1-6, with 7 bases lining up with TRBD1. Germline V lookup: CDR1 GTSNPN, CDR2 SVGIG (reference sequence). The CDR3 extends over 14 amino acids. V was clipped by 4 bases and J by 10 bases; unmatched bases: 10. The CDR3 DNA is TGTGCCTGGAAAGGTGGGACAGTCATCTCACCCCTCCACTTT. This translates into CAWKGGTVISPLHF.

V is TRBV4-3 and J is TRBJ1-1; D is uncertain. This CDR3 contains 15 residues. Trimming removed 1 base at V and 5 bases at J, with 14 bases between. Germline-derived CDR1 and CDR2 are LGHNA and YSLEER. In nucleotides, the CDR3 is TGCGCCAGCAGCCAAGGGGCGCCCCGGGGAACTGAAGCTTTCTTT. The encoded protein is CASSQGAPRGTEAFF.

V is TRBV9 and J is TRBJ2-3; 9 nucleotides agree with TRBD1. V lost 3 bases, J lost 1 base, and 12 bases stayed unmatched. The CDR3 totals 18 residues. Germline V gene sequence: CDR1 SGDLS, CDR2 YYNGEE. The CDR3 here is CASSATRSTGGGTDTQYF. The CDR3 nucleotides read TGTGCCAGCAGCGCAACGCGATCGACAGGGGGTGGCACAGATACGCAGTATTTT.

The V and J genes are TRBV14 and TRBJ2-3; D is perhaps TRBD1 (6 bases). This CDR3 contains 15 residues. Trimming cost V 0 bases and J 4 bases, with 11 bases left between them. Germline CDR1 reads SGHDN; CDR2 reads FVKESK. CDR3 nucleotide sequence: TGTGCCAGCAGCCAAGAGACAGGCTGGTCAGATACGCAGTATTTT. Its translation: CASSQETGWSDTQYF.

This sequence joins TRBV28 and TRBJ2-3, with no clear D. The CDR3 loop spans 15 amino acids. Germline CDR1 MDHEN, CDR2 SYDVKM. Trimming cost V 6 bases and J 1 base, with 14 bases left between them. The CDR3, as DNA: TGTGCCAGCAGCGACCGACTTGCCGGCACAGATACGCAGTATTTT. Translation gives CASSDRLAGTDTQYF.

The rearrangement joins TRBV9 to TRBJ2-7, with 11 bases matching TRBD1. There are 16 residues in the CDR3. CDR1 and CDR2 (germline): SGDLS, YYNGEE. V gave up 3 bases and J gave up 1 base; unmatched junction bases: 6. The CDR3 here is CASSALGTGGSYEQYF. CDR3 coding DNA: TGTGCCAGCAGCGCCCTCGGGACAGGGGGTTCCTACGAGCAGTACTTC.

The chain joins TRBV18 to TRBJ2-2; D might be TRBD2 (6 bases). The germline CDR1 and CDR2 sequences are KGHSH and LQKENI. Trimming removed 1 base from V and 7 bases from J, with 10 bases in between. The CDR3 is 14 residues long. CDR3 residues: CASSPQSRGGELFF. CDR3 nucleotide sequence: TGTGCCAGCTCACCACAGTCGCGGGGCGGGGAGCTGTTTTTT.

This rearrangement joins TRBV14 to TRBJ2-7; possibly TRBD1 for D (6 bases). The V and J ends lost 0 bases and 3 bases respectively, with 15 bases between them. This CDR3 has 16 amino acids. CDR1 and CDR2 (germline): SGHDN, FVKESK. The CDR3 nucleotides read TGTGCCAGCAGCCAAGATCATCTACAGGGTTACTACGAGCAGTACTTC. It translates to CASSQDHLQGYYEQYF.

The chain joins TRBV5-1 to TRBJ1-4; D unresolved. CDR3 length equals 15 residues. V gave up 4 bases and J gave up 5 bases, with 15 bases separating them. Germline assignment: CDR1 SGHRS and CDR2 YFSETQ. As DNA, the CDR3 is TGCGCCAGCAGCCTCGGCGCAGGTCGGAATGAAAAACTGTTTTTT. It translates to CASSLGAGRNEKLFF. The whole variable domain, remainder taken from reference TRBV5-1 and TRBJ1-4, is KAGVTQTPRYLIKTRGQQVTLSCSPISGHRSVSWYQQTPGQGLQFLFEYFSETQRNKGNFPGRFSGRQFSNSRSEMNVSTLELGDSALYLCASSLGAGRNEKLFFGSGTQLSVL.

This sequence joins TRBV4-2 and TRBJ1-1; D uncertain. The CDR3 consists of 15 residues. The germline gives CDR1 LGHNA, CDR2 YNFKEQ. Trimming stripped 5 bases from V and 3 bases from J, with 16 bases between. The CDR3 reads CASSSSGMGDTEAFF. CDR3 bases: TGTGCCAGCAGCTCAAGCGGGATGGGCGACACTGAAGCTTTCTTT.

This chain uses TRBV27 with TRBJ2-7; D gene unclear. V dropped 6 bases and J dropped 1 base, with 4 bases sitting between them. The CDR3 has 11 residues. Germline CDR1 reads MNHEY; CDR2 reads SMNVEV (reference sequence). CDR3 sequence (DNA): TGTGCCAGCAGGAGGTCCTACGAGCAGTACTTC. Protein sequence: CASRRSYEQYF.

The genes are TRBV7-6 and TRBJ1-3; 7 positions match TRBD1. This CDR3 is 15 amino acids long. V was pared by 7 bases and J by 0 bases, with 6 bases of the junction left unmatched. Germline CDR1 SGHVS, CDR2 FNYEAQ. In DNA, the CDR3 is TGTGCCAGCATGGGGGGACAGAGCTCTGGAAACACCATATATTTT. Translation: CASMGGQSSGNTIYF.

The chain combines TRBV4-3 with TRBJ2-1, with D maybe TRBD2 (6 bases). Between the trimmed V and J ends, which lost 0 bases and 1 base, there was a span of 13 bases. Germline CDR1 reads LGHNA; CDR2 reads YSLEER. The CDR3 is 17 amino acids. In DNA, the CDR3 is TGCGCCAGCAGCCAAGATGTATGGGGGAGGTCCTACAATGAGCAGTTCTTC. It yields the protein CASSQDVWGRSYNEQFF.

This clone has a single count. This chain connects TRBV13 to TRBJ1-3, with D hard to call. With 4 bases removed from V and 0 bases from J, the gap between germline ends came to 13 bases. Germline assignment: CDR1 PRHDT and CDR2 FYEKMQ (reference sequence). This CDR3 has 16 amino acids. CDR3 nucleotides: TGTGCCAGCAGCTCTTACGGCTCGAACTCTGGAAACACCATATATTTT. Amino acid sequence: CASSSYGSNSGNTIYF.

The V call is TRBV7-3, the J call TRBJ2-1; tentative D call: TRBD2 (7 bases). CDR1 SGHTA and CDR2 FQGTGA come from the germline V gene. V was trimmed by 2 bases and J by 7 bases, leaving 21 bases between them. This CDR3 is 17 amino acids long. The CDR3 reads CASSLGLSGGGRNEQFF. In DNA, the CDR3 is TGTGCCAGCAGCTTAGGACTATCCGGCGGGGGCCGAAATGAGCAGTTCTTC.

In this sample, this clone turned up a few times. The chain has TRBV5-1 and TRBJ1-1; the D gene is possibly TRBD1 (6 bases). The CDR3 consists of 15 residues. The V gene lost 0 bases and the J gene lost 3 bases, with 12 bases spanning the gap. Germline V lookup: CDR1 SGHRS, CDR2 YFSETQ. The DNA for the CDR3 is TGCGCCAGCAGCTTGGCCGGGACACCGGACACTGAAGCTTTCTTT. Residues: CASSLAGTPDTEAFF. The entire variable domain, with the rest obtained from reference TRBV5-1 and TRBJ1-1, is as follows: KAGVTQTPRYLIKTRGQQVTLSCSPISGHRSVSWYQQTPGQGLQFLFEYFSETQRNKGNFPGRFSGRQFSNSRSEMNVSTLELGDSALYLCASSLAGTPDTEAFFGQGTRLTVV.

The chain recombines TRBV7-2 with TRBJ2-1; TRBD1 aligns across 8 bases. In germline, CDR1 is SGHTA, CDR2 FQGNSA. The length of the CDR3 is 15 residues. V dropped 4 bases and J dropped 2; count of bases not matched to a gene: 4. The CDR3 nucleotides are TGTGCCAGCAGCTCGTGGACAGGGACCTACAATGAGCAGTTCTTC. Translating it yields CASSSWTGTYNEQFF.